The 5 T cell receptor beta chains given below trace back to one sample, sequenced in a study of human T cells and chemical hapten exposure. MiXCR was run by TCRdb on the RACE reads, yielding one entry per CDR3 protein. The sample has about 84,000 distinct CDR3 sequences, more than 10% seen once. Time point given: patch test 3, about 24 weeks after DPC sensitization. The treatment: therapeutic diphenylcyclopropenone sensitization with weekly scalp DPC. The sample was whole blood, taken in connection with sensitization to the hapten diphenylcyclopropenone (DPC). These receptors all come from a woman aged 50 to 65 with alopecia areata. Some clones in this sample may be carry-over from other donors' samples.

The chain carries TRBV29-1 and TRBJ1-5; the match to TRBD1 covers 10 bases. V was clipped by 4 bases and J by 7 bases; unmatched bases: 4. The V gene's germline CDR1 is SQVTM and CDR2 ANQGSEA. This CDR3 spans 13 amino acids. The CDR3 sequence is CSVAEGQGQPQHF. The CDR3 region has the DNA TGCAGCGTTGCGGAGGGACAGGGGCAGCCCCAGCATTTT.

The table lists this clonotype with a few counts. The CDR3 loop reads CATSRRGTDTQYF. Written as DNA, the CDR3 is TGTGCCACCTCCCGGCGGGGGACAGATACGCAGTATTTT. This chain uses TRBV5-4 with TRBJ2-3, with 7 bases aligning to TRBD2. Germline V gene data show CDR1 as SGHNT and CDR2 as YYREEE (reference sequence). V was pared by 9 bases and J by 3 bases, with 7 bases of the junction left unmatched. The CDR3 loop spans 13 amino acids.

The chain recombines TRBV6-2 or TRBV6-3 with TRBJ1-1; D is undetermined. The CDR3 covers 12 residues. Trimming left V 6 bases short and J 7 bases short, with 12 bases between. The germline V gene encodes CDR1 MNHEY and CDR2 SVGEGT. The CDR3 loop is CASSPRGFEAFF. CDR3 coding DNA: TGTGCCAGCAGCCCCCGTGGGTTTGAAGCTTTCTTT.

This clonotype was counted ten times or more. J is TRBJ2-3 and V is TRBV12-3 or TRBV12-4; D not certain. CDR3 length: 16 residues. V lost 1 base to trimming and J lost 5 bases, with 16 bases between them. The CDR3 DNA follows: TGTGCCAGCAGTTTAGAGCCGGATGTGTCCGTAGATACGCAGTATTTT. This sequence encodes CASSLEPDVSVDTQYF.

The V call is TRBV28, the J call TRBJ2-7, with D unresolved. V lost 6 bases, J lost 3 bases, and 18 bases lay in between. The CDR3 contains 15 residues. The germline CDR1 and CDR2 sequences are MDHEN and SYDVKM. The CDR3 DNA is TGTGCCAGCAGCCTCCTCGGCTCCCCAAACTACGAGCAGTACTTC. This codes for CASSLLGSPNYEQYF.